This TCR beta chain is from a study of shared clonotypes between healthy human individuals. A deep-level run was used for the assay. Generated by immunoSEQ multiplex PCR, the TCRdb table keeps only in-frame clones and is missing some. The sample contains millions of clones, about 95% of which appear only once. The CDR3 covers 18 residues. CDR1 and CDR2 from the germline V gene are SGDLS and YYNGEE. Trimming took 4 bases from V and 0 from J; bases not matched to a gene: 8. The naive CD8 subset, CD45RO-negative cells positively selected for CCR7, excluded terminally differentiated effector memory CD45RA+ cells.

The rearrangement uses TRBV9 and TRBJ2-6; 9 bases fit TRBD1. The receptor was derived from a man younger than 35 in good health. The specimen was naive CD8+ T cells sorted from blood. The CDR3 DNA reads TGTGCCAGCAGCCCTAGGACAGGGGTGACCTCTGGGGCCAACGTCCTGACTTTC. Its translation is CASSPRTGVTSGANVLTF.